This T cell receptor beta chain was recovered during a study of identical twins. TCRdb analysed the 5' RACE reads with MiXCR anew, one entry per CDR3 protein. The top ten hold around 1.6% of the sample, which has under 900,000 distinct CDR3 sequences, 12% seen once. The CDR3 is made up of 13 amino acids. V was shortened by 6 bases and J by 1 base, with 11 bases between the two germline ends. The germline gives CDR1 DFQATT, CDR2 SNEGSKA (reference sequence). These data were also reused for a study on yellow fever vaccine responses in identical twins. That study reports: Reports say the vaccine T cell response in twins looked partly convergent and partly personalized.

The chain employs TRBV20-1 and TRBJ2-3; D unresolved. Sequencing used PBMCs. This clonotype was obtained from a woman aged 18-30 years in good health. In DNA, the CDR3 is TGCAGTGCCCCGTTCACAGGCACAGATACGCAGTATTTT. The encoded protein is CSAPFTGTDTQYF.